One and the same sample provided the 13 T cell receptor beta chains below, sequenced in a study of T cells after yellow fever vaccination. TCRdb redid the calling of the 5' RACE reads with MiXCR, one entry per CDR3 protein. The sample carries 200,000 to 250,000 distinct CDR3 sequences, less than 8.5% recorded once. This material consisted of CD4+ T cells sorted from PBMCs, taken 15 days after the yellow fever booster vaccination. The receptors stem from a man aged 25 to 45 who received the YFV17D yellow fever vaccine.

The chain employs TRBV5-1 and TRBJ2-3, with 10 nucleotides matching TRBD2. V was clipped by 6 bases and J by 5 bases; unmatched bases: 9. This CDR3 is built from 15 residues. The germline V gene encodes CDR1 SGHRS and CDR2 YFSETQ. In nucleotides, the CDR3 is TGCGCCAGCACCTTACTAGCGGGAAAGGAAGATACGCAGTATTTT. It translates to CASTLLAGKEDTQYF.

This rearrangement joins TRBV20-1 to TRBJ2-5, with D perhaps TRBD1 or TRBD2 (6 bases each). Germline assignment: CDR1 DFQATT and CDR2 SNEGSKA (reference sequence). V was pared by 3 bases and J by 3 bases, with 17 bases between. CDR3 length: 15 residues. The CDR3 coding sequence is TGCAGTGCTAGTCTACCAGGGGCGGGGAAAGAGACCCAGTACTTC. Protein product: CSASLPGAGKETQYF.

This clonotype was observed at least ten times. This chain uses TRBV20-1 with TRBJ2-2; D may match TRBD1 or TRBD2 (6 bases each). Between the trimmed V and J ends, which lost 5 bases and 5 bases, there was a span of 24 bases. The CDR3 is made up of 17 amino acids. Germline V gene data show CDR1 as DFQATT and CDR2 as SNEGSKA (reference sequence). The CDR3 nucleotides read TGCAGTGCTCCCGGACAGCTTAGCGGCGTCGGGACCGGGGAGCTGTTTTTT. Translation gives CSAPGQLSGVGTGELFF.

This clonotype was seen repeatedly, ten times or more. J is TRBJ2-7 and V is TRBV12-3 or TRBV12-4; TRBD2 matches 7 bases. V shed 5 bases and J 0 bases; nucleotides not matched to a gene: 4. This CDR3 has 14 amino acids. The CDR3 sequence: CASSPSGSSYEQYF. The CDR3 nucleotides read TGTGCCAGCAGTCCTAGCGGTAGCTCCTACGAGCAGTACTTC.

This clonotype was seen ten or more times. This chain connects TRBV20-1 to TRBJ1-6; no clear D gene. Germline loops: CDR1 DFQATT, CDR2 SNEGSKA (reference sequence). Deletions cut 0 bases from V and 8 bases from J, with 11 bases between. This CDR3 region has 14 residues. DNA of the CDR3: TGCAGTGCTAGAGATCCGGCCGGTGATTCACCCCTCCACTTT. As protein: CSARDPAGDSPLHF.

Many counts were recorded for this clonotype. The genes are TRBV27 and TRBJ1-5; D gene unclear. V lost 5 bases and J lost 7, with 12 bases in between. Germline loops: CDR1 MNHEY, CDR2 SMNVEV (reference sequence). The CDR3 covers 13 residues. The CDR3 region has the DNA TGTGCCAGCAGTCAGAGGGTAGGCCAGCCCCAGCATTTT. It translates to CASSQRVGQPQHF.

There are many counts of this clonotype. This chain connects TRBV24-1 to TRBJ2-5; tentative D call: TRBD2 (6 bases). Per germline, CDR1 KGHDR and CDR2 SFDVKD. With 1 base removed from V and 7 bases from J, the gap between germline ends came to 6 bases. This CDR3 spans 12 amino acids. The CDR3 protein is CATSDFSGTQYF. CDR3 DNA sequence: TGTGCCACCAGTGATTTTAGCGGGACCCAGTACTTC.

This chain connects TRBV20-1 to TRBJ1-1, with no clear D. The V end was cut by 3 bases, the J end by 6 bases, with 14 bases between. Germline loops: CDR1 DFQATT, CDR2 SNEGSKA (reference sequence). This CDR3 spans 13 amino acids. The CDR3 sequence: CSASRGYDAEAFF. Here the CDR3 DNA reads TGCAGTGCTAGTCGGGGTTACGACGCTGAAGCTTTCTTT.

This clonotype has ten or more counts. This chain joins TRBV20-1 and TRBJ2-5, with a weak D call TRBD1 (6 bases). The CDR3 length is 13 residues. The germline V gene has CDR1 DFQATT and CDR2 SNEGSKA (reference sequence). The CDR3 nucleotides read TGCAGATTGACCGGGACAACGAAAGAGACCCAGTACTTC. Residues: CRLTGTTKETQYF.

The chain employs TRBV29-1 and TRBJ2-7; possible D gene TRBD2, 6 bases. The V end was cut by 7 bases, the J end by 7 bases, with 23 bases between. Per the germline V gene, CDR1 is SQVTM and CDR2 is ANQGSEA. CDR3 length: 14 amino acids. The CDR3 protein is CSASPYAGAGEQYF. The CDR3 nucleotides read TGCAGCGCTTCTCCATATGCTGGTGCGGGGGAGCAGTACTTC.

This clonotype was counted ten times or more. The chain has TRBV20-1 and TRBJ2-1, with TRBD2 identical over 8 bases. CDR1 DFQATT and CDR2 SNEGSKA come from the germline V gene (reference sequence). The J segment lost 2 bases and the V segment lost 0 bases, leaving 15 bases of the junction unmatched. This CDR3 is 19 amino acids long. CDR3 nucleotides: TGCAGTGCTAGAGATGATGGGGAAAGCGGGAGTCCTACCTACAATGAGCAGTTCTTC. Amino acids: CSARDDGESGSPTYNEQFF.

This clonotype was seen at least ten times. The genes are TRBV7-3 and TRBJ2-2, with a weak D call TRBD1 (6 bases). V lost 5 bases and J lost 7, with 14 bases in between. Germline CDR1 is SGHTA and CDR2 is FQGTGA. The CDR3 is made up of 14 amino acids. This CDR3 is CASSPTGSVGELFF. Written as DNA, the CDR3 is TGTGCCAGCAGCCCGACAGGTTCGGTCGGGGAGCTGTTTTTT.

In this sample, this clonotype turned up a few times. The chain employs TRBV6-2 or TRBV6-3 and TRBJ2-1, with 12 bases lining up with TRBD2. V dropped 4 bases and J dropped 9; count of bases not matched to a gene: 7. The CDR3 runs 15 residues. Germline CDR1 reads MNHEY; CDR2 reads SVGEGT. The CDR3 region is CASSFRLAGEREQFF. Here the CDR3 DNA reads TGTGCCAGCAGTTTCAGACTAGCGGGAGAGCGTGAGCAGTTCTTC.